Below, 26 T cell receptor beta chains from the same sample are listed, as sequenced in a study of blood T cells in healthy people across ages. Using a J-beta primer mix together with a sample-barcoded 5' primer, a second PCR was run for roughly 6 to 12 cycles. TCRdb re-derived calls from the 5' RACE reads in MiXCR, one entry per CDR3 protein. The table lists about 650,000 distinct CDR3 sequences, roughly half of them singletons. Sequenced sample: blood. These receptors all stem from a woman of 80 years or more in good health.

CDR3 protein: CASNRAGGPYEQYF. The CDR3 DNA reads as TGTGCCAGCAATCGAGCGGGGGGGCCCTACGAGCAGTACTTC. The rearrangement uses TRBV7-9 and TRBJ2-7, with 10 bases matching TRBD2. Per the germline V gene, CDR1 is SEHNR and CDR2 is FQNEAQ (reference sequence). The ends lost 7 bases at V and 2 bases at J; junction bases unmatched: 5. CDR3 length: 14 amino acids.

The V and J genes are TRBV20-1 and TRBJ2-5; no firm D call. The CDR3 length is 13 residues. Germline V CDR1 and CDR2: DFQATT, SNEGSKA (reference sequence). With 3 bases removed from V and 0 bases from J, the gap between germline ends came to 8 bases. CDR3 bases: TGCAGTGCTAGCCCAGAGTACCAAGAGACCCAGTACTTC. As protein: CSASPEYQETQYF.

The chain couples TRBV3-1 to TRBJ2-4, with a possible D match to TRBD2 (5 bases). Trimming removed 3 bases from V and 3 bases from J, with 21 bases in between. The germline CDR1 and CDR2 sequences are LGHDT and YNNKEL (reference sequence). CDR3 length: 18 residues. CDR3 bases: TGTGCCAGCAGCCAGCGGGCCTCCGGGCCCCGGAACAAAAACATTCAGTACTTC. Translation gives CASSQRASGPRNKNIQYF.

As concerns this clonotype: The CDR3 does not end in the conserved phenylalanine or tryptophan, so this is likely a read error. The genes are TRBV12-3 or TRBV12-4 and TRBJ2-1, with 10 bases that match TRBD2. Unmatched junction bases numbered 12, after V lost 7 bases and J lost 9 bases. The CDR3 has 15 amino acids. In DNA form, the CDR3 reads TGTGCCAGCAACATAGGGACTAGCGACAGATCTGAGCAGTTCTTA. The encoded protein is CASNIGTSDRSEQFL.

V is TRBV4-3 and J is TRBJ2-1, with 8 bases fitting TRBD1. The V gene's germline CDR1 is LGHNA and CDR2 YSLEER. CDR3 length: 16 amino acids. V was clipped by 0 bases and J by 7 bases; unmatched bases: 8. CDR3 loop: CASSQDSYTGGNEQFF. CDR3 bases: TGCGCCAGCAGCCAAGATTCGTATACAGGGGGAAATGAGCAGTTCTTC.

This sequence joins TRBV20-1 and TRBJ2-1; 9 bases match TRBD1. This CDR3 has 13 residues. CDR1 DFQATT and CDR2 SNEGSKA come from the germline V gene (reference sequence). V lost 3 bases, J lost 7 bases, and 4 bases stayed unmatched. The CDR3 spells CSARGQGKNEQFF. The CDR3 region has the DNA TGCAGTGCTAGGGGACAGGGAAAGAATGAGCAGTTCTTC.

This rearrangement joins TRBV19 to TRBJ2-3, with 8 nucleotides matching TRBD2. The germline V gene encodes CDR1 LNHDA and CDR2 SQIVND (reference sequence). The CDR3 is 18 residues long. Trimming removed 5 bases from V and 0 bases from J; junction bases left unmatched: 13. The CDR3 reads CASSQRIPSGGSTDTQYF. Here the CDR3 DNA reads TGTGCCAGTAGTCAGAGAATTCCGAGCGGGGGTAGCACAGATACGCAGTATTTT.

This sequence joins TRBV20-1 and TRBJ2-7, with 7 bases aligning to TRBD2. CDR1 DFQATT and CDR2 SNEGSKA come from the germline V gene (reference sequence). The length of the CDR3 is 15 residues. Germline trimming cut 5 bases from V and 2 bases from J; bases unmatched to any gene: 12. The CDR3 reads CSAYPSGVGAYEQYF. CDR3 DNA: TGCAGTGCTTATCCGAGCGGGGTGGGGGCCTACGAGCAGTACTTC.

This rearrangement joins TRBV7-2 to TRBJ2-5, with unresolved D. Germline CDR1 SGHTA, CDR2 FQGNSA. Between the trimmed V and J ends, which lost 5 bases and 9 bases, there was a span of 16 bases. This CDR3 has 13 residues. The DNA for the CDR3 is TGTGCCAGCAGCGACCACTTGGAAGGCGCCCAGTACTTC. Amino acid sequence: CASSDHLEGAQYF.

This chain links TRBV14 with TRBJ2-5, with 9 bases identical to TRBD2. Looked up from germline, CDR1 is SGHDN and CDR2 is FVKESK. V trimming: 1 base; J trimming: 0 bases; junction bases outside the gene matches: 9. CDR3 size: 18 residues. CDR3 nucleotides: TGTGCCAGCAGCCAAGGAATTAGCGGGGGATCGTACCAAGAGACCCAGTACTTC. Translation: CASSQGISGGSYQETQYF.

For this clonotype: This clone may be a read error of a much larger clone one base away. The chain has TRBV7-8 and TRBJ2-7; 7 bases line up with TRBD2. Germline-derived CDR1 and CDR2 are SGHVS and FQNEAQ. The CDR3 is 14 residues long. After removal of 2 bases from V and 12 bases from J, the junction contained 13 bases not matched to a gene. CDR3 DNA: TGTGCCAGCAGCTTAAATAAAGGGAGGGAGACCCGGTACTTC. This translates into CASSLNKGRETRYF.

The V call is TRBV6-5, the J call TRBJ2-5; possibly TRBD1 or TRBD2 for D (5 bases each). This CDR3 has 15 residues. Trimming left V 4 bases short and J 2 bases short, with 14 bases between. Germline values: CDR1 MNHEY, CDR2 SVGAGI. CDR3 residues: CASSFDPGRQETQYF. In DNA, the CDR3 is TGTGCCAGCAGTTTTGATCCGGGACGGCAAGAGACCCAGTACTTC.

This clonotype was counted between two and nine times. The chain has TRBV7-9 and TRBJ2-7; D perhaps matches TRBD1 (5 bases). Germline V gives CDR1 SEHNR, CDR2 FQNEAQ (reference sequence). The germline V and J ends were trimmed by 8 bases and 2 bases, with 10 bases remaining between them. The CDR3 length is 12 residues. The CDR3 sequence is CASLRTTYEQYF. The CDR3 DNA follows: TGTGCCAGCCTCCGGACAACCTACGAGCAGTACTTC.

CDR3 sequence (DNA): TGTGCCATCAGTGAGTCAGGGCTAGCGGGGTACGAGCAGTACTTC. It yields the protein CAISESGLAGYEQYF. The chain joins TRBV10-3 to TRBJ2-7; 9 bases align to TRBD2. J lost 4 bases, V lost 0 bases, and 4 bases had no gene match. This CDR3 has 15 residues. Germline CDR1 reads ENHRY; CDR2 reads SYGVKD.

V and J are TRBV5-1 and TRBJ2-4; D may match TRBD1 or TRBD2 (6 bases each). Germline V gene sequence: CDR1 SGHRS, CDR2 YFSETQ. The CDR3 runs to 14 residues. Trimming left V 4 bases short and J 8 bases short, with 16 bases between. The CDR3 nucleotides are TGCGCCAGCAGCACCGACAGGAGGGAGGACATTCAGTACTTC. Its translation: CASSTDRREDIQYF.

This clonotype occurred once. This rearrangement joins TRBV12-3 or TRBV12-4 to TRBJ2-2, with 8 bases identical to TRBD2. The CDR3 has 15 amino acids. With V trimmed by 2 bases and J by 3 bases, 2 bases remained unmatched. Here the CDR3 DNA reads TGTGCCAGCAGTTTAACTAGCGGATACACCGGGGAGCTGTTTTTT. It specifies CASSLTSGYTGELFF.

This clonotype was picked up many times. V usage is TRBV29-1 and J usage is TRBJ2-3; D ambiguous. V lost 2 bases and J lost 4, with 10 bases in between. Germline V gene lookup returns CDR1 SQVTM and CDR2 ANQGSEA. CDR3 length equals 13 residues. The CDR3 sequence is CSVERQVSDTQYF. The CDR3 DNA follows: TGCAGCGTTGAACGCCAGGTCTCAGATACGCAGTATTTT.

The chain combines TRBV7-8 with TRBJ1-2, with 7 bases aligning to TRBD1. V was clipped by 0 bases and J by 1 base; unmatched bases: 2. Germline loops: CDR1 SGHVS, CDR2 FQNEAQ. This CDR3 region has 15 residues. The CDR3 DNA is TGTGCCAGCAGCTTAGCGGGACAGAGTAACTATGGCTACACCTTC. Its translation: CASSLAGQSNYGYTF.

A note on this clonotype: Since a much larger clone is just one base distant, this may be a read error. This chain connects TRBV9 to TRBJ2-5, with TRBD2 matching 7 bases. Germline V gives CDR1 SGDLS, CDR2 YYNGEE. The CDR3 consists of 15 residues. V shed 0 bases, J shed 11 bases, and the junction held 13 bases outside the gene matches. CDR3 DNA: TGTGCCAGCAGCGTAGCGGGGAGGGGATACAATGAGCAGTACTTC. The encoded protein is CASSVAGRGYNEQYF.

There are many counts of this clonotype. The chain has TRBV12-3 or TRBV12-4 and TRBJ2-5, with 7 bases matching TRBD1. V was pared by 6 bases and J by 0 bases, with 4 bases of the junction left unmatched. The CDR3 length is 14 residues. For the CDR3, the DNA is TGTGCCAGCAGGGGGGACAGCAACCAAGAGACCCAGTACTTC. It translates to CASRGDSNQETQYF.

Comments on this clonotype: A much larger clone lies one base from this, so it may be a read error. V is TRBV29-1 and J is TRBJ2-1, with 9 bases identical to TRBD2. The CDR3 has 14 residues. Germline trimming cut 6 bases from V and 4 bases from J; bases unmatched to any gene: 7. Germline V lookup: CDR1 SQVTM, CDR2 ANQGSEA. The CDR3 bases are TGCAGCGTGCAGCGGGGGGACCCTTACAATGAGCAGTTCTTC. It translates to CSVQRGDPYNEQFF.

This clonotype was seen ten or more times. The DNA of the CDR3 is TGCAGCACTGACGTGGCGGAAAGCACAGATACGCAGTATTTT. Protein: CSTDVAESTDTQYF. This chain links TRBV29-1 with TRBJ2-3; D is unclear. The CDR3 runs to 14 residues. CDR1 is SQVTM, CDR2 ANQGSEA, per germline. V was trimmed by 8 bases and J by 0 bases, leaving 15 bases between them.

The J gene is TRBJ2-7, the V gene TRBV6-5, with 8 bases lining up with TRBD2. V lost 4 bases, J lost 2 bases, and 10 bases stayed unmatched. The germline CDR1 and CDR2 sequences are MNHEY and SVGAGI. CDR3 size: 16 residues. CDR3 residues: CASSLTPSGPPYEQYF. CDR3 nucleotides: TGTGCCAGCAGTTTAACACCTAGCGGGCCTCCCTACGAGCAGTACTTC.

Remarks on this clonotype: One end of the junction varies from germline; a read error may be responsible. This chain connects TRBV27 to TRBJ2-5, with D tentatively TRBD2 (5 bases). The J call could be wrong; TRBJ2-7 is a better fit for the DNA end. Germline assignment: CDR1 MNHEY and CDR2 SMNVEV (reference sequence). The CDR3 consists of 15 residues. The CDR3 loop reads CANSLSLDGIYEQYF. As DNA, the CDR3 is TGTGCCAACAGTTTATCCCTGGACGGGATCTACGAGCAGTACTTC.

For this clonotype: A much bigger clone sits one base away, suggesting this may be a read error. The chain links TRBV2 to TRBJ2-3; 7 bases fit TRBD1. CDR1 and CDR2 (germline): SNHLY, FYNNEI. The CDR3 spans 14 residues. The CDR3 spells CASSREGGTGTQYF. The DNA for the CDR3 is TGTGCCAGCAGCCGAGAAGGGGGCACAGGTACGCAGTATTTT. The variable domain in full, completed from reference TRBV2 and TRBJ2-3, reads EPEVTQTPSHQVTQMGQEVILRCVPISNHLYFYWYRQILGQKVEFLVSFYNNEISEKSEIFDDQFSVERPDGSNFTLKIRSTKLEDSAMYFCASSREGGTGTQYFGPGTRLTVL.

Comments on this clonotype: A much larger clone differs from this one at a single base, so this may be a read error. V is TRBV7-6 and J is TRBJ1-4, with 7 bases that match TRBD1. Germline V CDR1 and CDR2: SGHVS, FNYEAQ. Unmatched junction bases numbered 16, after V lost 5 bases and J lost 7 bases. The CDR3 extends over 17 amino acids. DNA of the CDR3: TGTGCCAGCAGCCAAGTCCCACGACAGGGAGGGTGTGAAAAACTGTTTTTT. This gives the protein CASSQVPRQGGCEKLFF.